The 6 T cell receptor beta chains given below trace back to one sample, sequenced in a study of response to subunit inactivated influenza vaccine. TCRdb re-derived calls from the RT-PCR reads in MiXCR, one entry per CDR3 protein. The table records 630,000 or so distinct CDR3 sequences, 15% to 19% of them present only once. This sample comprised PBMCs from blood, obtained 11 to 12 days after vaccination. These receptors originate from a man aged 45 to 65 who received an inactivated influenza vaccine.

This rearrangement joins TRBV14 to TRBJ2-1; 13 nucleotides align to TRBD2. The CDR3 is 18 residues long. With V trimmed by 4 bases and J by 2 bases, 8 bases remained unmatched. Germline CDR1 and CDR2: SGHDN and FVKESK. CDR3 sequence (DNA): TGTGCCAGCAGCCTTAGGACTAGCGGGAGTCTCGCCTACAATGAGCAGTTCTTC. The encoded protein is CASSLRTSGSLAYNEQFF.

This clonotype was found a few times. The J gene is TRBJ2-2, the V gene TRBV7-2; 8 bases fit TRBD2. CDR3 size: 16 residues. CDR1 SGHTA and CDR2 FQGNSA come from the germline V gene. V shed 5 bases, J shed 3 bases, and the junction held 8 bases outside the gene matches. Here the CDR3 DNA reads TGTGCCAGCAGCGCCCGGACTAGCTTATACACCGGGGAGCTGTTTTTT. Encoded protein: CASSARTSLYTGELFF.

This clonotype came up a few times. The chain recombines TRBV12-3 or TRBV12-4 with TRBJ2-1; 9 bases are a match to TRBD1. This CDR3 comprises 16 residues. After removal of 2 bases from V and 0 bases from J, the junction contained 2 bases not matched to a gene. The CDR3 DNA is TGTGCCAGCAGTTTACTGACAGGGGGCTCCTACAATGAGCAGTTCTTC. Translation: CASSLLTGGSYNEQFF.

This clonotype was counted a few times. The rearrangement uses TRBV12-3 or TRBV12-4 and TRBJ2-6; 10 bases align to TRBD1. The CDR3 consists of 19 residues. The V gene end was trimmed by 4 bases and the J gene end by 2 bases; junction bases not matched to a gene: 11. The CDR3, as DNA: TGTGCCAGCAGTTCGCTCCGACAGGGGGCCACCCCTGGGGCCAACGTCCTGACTTTC. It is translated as CASSSLRQGATPGANVLTF.

The CDR3 sequence: CASRATSGEISYEQYF. For the CDR3, the DNA is TGTGCCAGCAGGGCGACTAGCGGGGAGATCTCCTACGAGCAGTACTTC. The genes are TRBV12-3 or TRBV12-4 and TRBJ2-7; 11 bases match TRBD2. Trimming cost V 6 bases and J 0 bases; bases outside gene matches: 7. This CDR3 is built from 16 residues.

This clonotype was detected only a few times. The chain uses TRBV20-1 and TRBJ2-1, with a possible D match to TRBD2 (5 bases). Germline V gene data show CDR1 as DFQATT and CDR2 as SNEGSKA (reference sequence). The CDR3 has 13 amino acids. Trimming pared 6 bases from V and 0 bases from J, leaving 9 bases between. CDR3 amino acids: CSATDFSYNEQFF. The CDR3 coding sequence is TGCAGTGCCACGGACTTCTCCTACAATGAGCAGTTCTTC.